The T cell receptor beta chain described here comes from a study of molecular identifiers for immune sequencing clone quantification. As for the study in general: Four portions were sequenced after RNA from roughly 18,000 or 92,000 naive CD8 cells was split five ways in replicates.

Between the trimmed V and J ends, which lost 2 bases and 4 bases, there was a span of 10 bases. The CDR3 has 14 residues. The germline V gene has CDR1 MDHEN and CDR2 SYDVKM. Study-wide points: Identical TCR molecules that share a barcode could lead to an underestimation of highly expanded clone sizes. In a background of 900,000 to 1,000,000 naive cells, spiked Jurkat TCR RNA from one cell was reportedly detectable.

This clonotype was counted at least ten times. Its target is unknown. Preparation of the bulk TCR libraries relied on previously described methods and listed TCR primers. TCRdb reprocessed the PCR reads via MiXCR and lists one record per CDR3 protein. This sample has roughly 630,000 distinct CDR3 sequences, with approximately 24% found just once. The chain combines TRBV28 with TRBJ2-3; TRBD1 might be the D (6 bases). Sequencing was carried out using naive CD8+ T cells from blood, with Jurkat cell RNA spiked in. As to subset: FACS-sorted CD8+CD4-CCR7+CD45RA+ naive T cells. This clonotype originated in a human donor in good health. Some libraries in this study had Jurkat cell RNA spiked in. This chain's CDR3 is CASSLAGVPDTQYF. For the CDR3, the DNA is TGTGCCAGCAGTTTAGCAGGGGTCCCAGATACGCAGTATTTT.